This T cell receptor (beta chain) was profiled in a study of blood T cells in healthy people across ages. Study observations and caveats: Total diversity from one million sequenced T cells was likely underestimated.

On this clonotype: No antigen is known for it.

Isolated per sample were at least 7 million PBMCs. For the second PCR, which ran for about 7 to 11 cycles, a sample-barcoded 5' primer and a J-beta primer mix were used. TCRdb itself ran the 5' RACE reads through MiXCR, one entry per CDR3 protein. The sample comprises 800,000 or so distinct CDR3 sequences, around 50% of which are singletons, and roughly 20% rests with the top ten. There are 15 residues in the CDR3. CDR1 is DFQATT and CDR2 is SNEGSKA in the germline V gene (reference sequence). V was cut by 1 base and J by 2 bases, with 12 bases left in between. V gene TRBV20-1 combines with J gene TRBJ2-1; possibly TRBD2 for D (6 bases). The specimen sequenced was blood. The sequence came from a man of 80 years or more in good health. Here the CDR3 DNA reads TGCAGTGCTAGAGTAGGCGGGGTTACCTACAATGAGCAGTTCTTC. As protein: CSARVGGVTYNEQFF.